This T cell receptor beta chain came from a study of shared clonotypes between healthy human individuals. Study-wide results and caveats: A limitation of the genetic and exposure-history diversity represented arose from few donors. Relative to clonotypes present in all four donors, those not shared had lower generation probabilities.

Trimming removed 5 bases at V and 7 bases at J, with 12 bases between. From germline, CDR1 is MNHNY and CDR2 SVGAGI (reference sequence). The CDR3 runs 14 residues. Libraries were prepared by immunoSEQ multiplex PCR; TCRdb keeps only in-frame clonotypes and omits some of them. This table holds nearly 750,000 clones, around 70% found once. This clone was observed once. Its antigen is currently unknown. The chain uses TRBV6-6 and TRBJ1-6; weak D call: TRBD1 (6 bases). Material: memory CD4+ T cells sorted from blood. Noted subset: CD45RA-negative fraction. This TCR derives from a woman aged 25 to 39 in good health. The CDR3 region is CASSPDRRNSPLHF. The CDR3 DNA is TGTGCCAGCAGTCCCGACAGGCGGAATTCACCCCTCCACTTT.